The clone carrying this T cell receptor beta chain was observed at least ten times. Trimming cost V 0 bases and J 4 bases, with 8 bases left between them. The CDR3 extends over 14 amino acids. In germline, CDR1 is SGDLS, CDR2 YYNGEE. The data were obtained in a study of CD8+CD57+ T cells in acquired aplastic anemia. CD8+CD57+ cell expansion, shown by flow cytometry, had occurred in the patients selected for sequencing. Researchers used genomic DNA as the template to profile TCR beta VDJ and CDR3. TCRdb re-analysed the reads in MiXCR, keeping a single row per CDR3 protein. The sample shows approximately 190,000 distinct CDR3 sequences, 40% to 55% of them seen only once.

This chain uses TRBV9 with TRBJ2-1; unclear D gene. The origin of this receptor is a human donor with aplastic anemia. Sequenced material: sorted CD4+, CD8+, or CD8+CD57+ T cells (not recorded which) from PBMCs. The CDR3 DNA follows: TGTGCCAGCAGCGTAGGGCCTATGTACAATGAGCAGTTCTTC. Translating gives CASSVGPMYNEQFF.